Presented here are 18 T cell receptor beta chains from one specimen sequenced in a study of T cells in Graves' hyperthyroidism and ophthalmopathy. Amplification of TCR beta CDR3 regions was performed using RNA transcripts as template. The HTBI primer set drove a first-round RT-PCR of the TCR CDR3. TCRdb re-analysed the multiplex PCR reads in MiXCR, keeping a single row per CDR3 protein. This table holds around 700,000 distinct CDR3 sequences, over 35% found once. The specimen sequenced was blood. Every receptor here comes from a woman aged 40 to 50 with Graves' hyperthyroidism.

This clonotype showed up just a few times. V usage is TRBV4-3 and J usage is TRBJ2-7; D not certain. V was cut by 1 base and J by 3 bases, with 16 bases left in between. Germline assignment: CDR1 LGHNA and CDR2 YSLEER. The CDR3 consists of 16 residues. The CDR3 region has the DNA TGCGCCAGCAGCCAAGTACCCCCACCCCCTTACTACGAGCAGTACTTC. It is translated as CASSQVPPPPYYEQYF.

This clonotype has at least ten counts. The chain links TRBV7-9 to TRBJ2-5, with 11 bases fitting TRBD2. V was clipped by 3 bases and J by 3 bases; unmatched bases: 3. The germline CDR1 and CDR2 sequences are SEHNR and FQNEAQ (reference sequence). The CDR3 contains 15 residues. CDR3 nucleotides: TGTGCCAGCAGCTTCCCGACTAGCGGGGAAGAGACCCAGTACTTC. This gives the protein CASSFPTSGEETQYF.

The CDR3 nucleotides read TGTGCCAGCAGCTCAGGGGTAGCGGGGGAAGAGACCCAGTACTTC. This codes for CASSSGVAGEETQYF. The gene calls are TRBV7-9 and TRBJ2-5, with 9 bases identical to TRBD2. Trimming at V came to 4 bases and at J to 3 bases, leaving 6 bases not matched to a gene. Germline values: CDR1 SEHNR, CDR2 FQNEAQ (reference sequence). This CDR3 has 15 residues.

On this clonotype: This clone may be a read error of a much larger clone one base away. The CDR3 ends on some other residue instead of the conserved phenylalanine or tryptophan, so this is likely a read error. The rearrangement links TRBV19 to TRBJ1-3, with TRBD1 matching 9 bases. V shed 10 bases, J shed 2 bases, and the junction held 9 bases outside the gene matches. The CDR3 spans 15 residues. The germline gives CDR1 LNHDA, CDR2 SQIVND (reference sequence). The CDR3 DNA follows: TGTGCCACCTTAAGGGGACAGGGAACTGGAAACACCATATATTCT. It translates to CATLRGQGTGNTIYS.

This clonotype was seen only once. The rearrangement uses TRBV20-1 and TRBJ2-7; D not certain. V lost 3 bases to trimming and J lost 7 bases, with 22 bases between them. The CDR3 is 15 residues long. Germline V gives CDR1 DFQATT, CDR2 SNEGSKA (reference sequence). The CDR3 DNA follows: TGCAGTGCTAGTTCCGGCTCCATGACGGATCCGGAGCAGTACTTC. Amino acid sequence: CSASSGSMTDPEQYF.

The chain combines TRBV27 with TRBJ1-1, with D possibly matching TRBD1 (6 bases). The CDR3 contains 14 residues. The germline CDR1 and CDR2 sequences are MNHEY and SMNVEV (reference sequence). V gave up 4 bases and J gave up 7 bases, with 16 bases separating them. CDR3 region: CASSYLRTESEAFF. The CDR3 coding sequence is TGTGCCAGCAGTTATCTAAGGACAGAGAGTGAAGCTTTCTTT.

This clonotype was detected ten times or more. The rearrangement uses TRBV10-3 and TRBJ1-1; TRBD1 is a possible D gene (5 bases). There are 15 residues in the CDR3. Trimming cost V 2 bases and J 1 base, with 11 bases left between them. CDR1 and CDR2 from the germline V gene are ENHRY and SYGVKD. The CDR3 reads CAISEQGGGNTEAFF. The CDR3 DNA reads TGTGCCATCAGTGAGCAGGGCGGGGGGAACACTGAAGCTTTCTTT.

The chain has TRBV6-1 and TRBJ1-2; tentative D call: TRBD1 (5 bases). Germline V gene sequence: CDR1 MNHNS, CDR2 SASEGT. The germline V and J ends were trimmed by 2 bases and 8 bases, with 18 bases remaining between them. The CDR3 is made up of 15 amino acids. The CDR3 nucleotides are TGTGCCAGCAGTGAAAAGCGGGACCGATCGCGAGGCTACACCTTC. Residues: CASSEKRDRSRGYTF.

Here the CDR3 DNA reads TGCGCCAGCAGCCAGGTACAACAGGGAGGCTACGAGCAGTACTTC. As protein: CASSQVQQGGYEQYF. The chain recombines TRBV4-3 with TRBJ2-7; D possibly uses TRBD1 or TRBD2 (6 bases each). This CDR3 region has 15 residues. Germline CDR1 is LGHNA and CDR2 is YSLEER. The V and J ends lost 3 bases and 3 bases respectively, with 15 bases between them.

Concerning this clonotype itself: The CDR3 end shows no conserved phenylalanine or tryptophan, and so a read error is likely. The limits of the CDR3 on the DNA are not certain, so only TCRdb's listed CDR3 is given. The rearrangement joins TRBV10-3 to TRBJ1-3; the table's TRBD1 call for D was not verified on the DNA. Germline CDR1 is ENHRY and CDR2 is SYGVKD. 9 amino acids form the CDR3, both terminal residues included. The CDR3 is CAISESTGA.

The J gene is TRBJ2-7, the V gene TRBV5-5; D is perhaps TRBD1 (6 bases). This CDR3 comprises 15 residues. Looked up from germline, CDR1 is SGHKS and CDR2 is YYEKEE (reference sequence). The ends were cut back, 3 bases at V and 0 bases at J, with 13 bases in the middle. CDR3 protein: CASSYGQTISYEQYF. In nucleotides, the CDR3 is TGTGCCAGCAGCTATGGACAGACGATCTCCTACGAGCAGTACTTC.

V gene TRBV20-1 combines with J gene TRBJ2-7; no firm D call. Trimming removed 1 base at V and 2 bases at J, with 6 bases between. There are 12 residues in the CDR3. From germline, CDR1 is DFQATT and CDR2 SNEGSKA (reference sequence). The CDR3 sequence: CSARAPPYEQYF. In nucleotides, the CDR3 is TGCAGTGCTAGAGCGCCACCCTACGAGCAGTACTTC.

The chain is built from TRBV19 and TRBJ1-1; 7 nucleotides match TRBD1. This CDR3 is 14 amino acids long. Germline trimming cut 10 bases from V and 5 bases from J; bases unmatched to any gene: 13. Germline V gives CDR1 LNHDA, CDR2 SQIVND (reference sequence). The CDR3 region has the DNA TGTGCCACCATGATAGGGGGCGCAGGGACTGAAGCTTTCTTT. Its translation: CATMIGGAGTEAFF.

On this clonotype: One end of the junction is discordant with germline, which a read error may explain. The chain carries TRBV7-6 and TRBJ1-5; weak D call: TRBD1 (6 bases). Germline CDR1 reads SGHVS; CDR2 reads FNYEAQ. There are 15 residues in the CDR3. The CDR3 is CASRRGGWDNEPQHF. In DNA form, the CDR3 reads TGTGCCAGCAGACGAGGTGGTTGGGACAATGAGCCCCAGCATTTT. Full variable domain (rest looked up from reference TRBV7-6 and TRBJ1-5): GAGVSQSPRYKVTKRGQDVALRCDPISGHVSLYWYRQALGQGPEFLTYFNYEAQQDKSGLPNDRFSAERPEGSISTLTIQRTEQRDSAMYRCASRRGGWDNEPQHFGDGTRLSIL.

This clonotype was recorded at least ten times. The genes are TRBV10-2 and TRBJ1-2; 9 nucleotides align to TRBD1. Germline CDR1 is WSHSY and CDR2 is SAAADI. J gave up 8 bases and V 4 bases, and 11 bases lay outside the gene matches. CDR3 length equals 15 residues. The CDR3 reads CASSGTGVPPGGYTF. The CDR3 DNA reads as TGCGCCAGCAGTGGGACAGGGGTTCCTCCGGGGGGCTACACCTTC.

This clonotype was picked up many times. The genes are TRBV7-9 and TRBJ1-3; maybe TRBD1 (5 bases). Deletions cut 4 bases from V and 4 bases from J, with 20 bases between. This CDR3 comprises 17 residues. Germline assignment: CDR1 SEHNR and CDR2 FQNEAQ (reference sequence). The CDR3 reads CASSSTLPGRDGNTIYF. CDR3 nucleotide sequence: TGTGCCAGCAGCTCTACCCTTCCGGGACGGGACGGAAACACCATATATTTT.

The chain is built from TRBV19 and TRBJ1-5, with a weak D call TRBD1 (5 bases). There are 16 residues in the CDR3. CDR1 and CDR2 (germline): LNHDA, SQIVND (reference sequence). V was clipped by 4 bases and J by 4 bases, with 17 bases between them. The CDR3 sequence is CASSTLLVRGNQPQHF. The CDR3 DNA sequence: TGTGCCAGTAGTACCCTCCTGGTTAGGGGAAATCAGCCCCAGCATTTT.

The sample holds a few counts of this clonotype. This chain links TRBV12-3 or TRBV12-4 with TRBJ1-5; D gene unclear. The CDR3 consists of 14 residues. V shed 7 bases and J shed 1 base, with 11 bases lying between them. The chain's CDR3 is CASTTTLSNQPQHF. The CDR3, as DNA: TGTGCCAGCACCACGACACTAAGCAATCAGCCCCAGCATTTT.